The rows below give T cell receptor beta chains drawn from one sample of a study of T cell repertoires in cytomegalovirus infection. For these TCRs, the target antigens are not known. MiXCR, applied by TCRdb to the reads, yields one record per CDR3 protein. Among fewer than 900,000 distinct CDR3 sequences, almost 30% were seen once, and the ten largest hold less than 15%. The sample here was cultured CD8+ T cells from PBMCs, taken from culture after CMV antigen stimulation. The receptors stem from a human donor in good health (CMV status not recorded). Some clones in this sample may be carry-over from other donors' samples. Both conserved end residues are part of each CDR3. D genes are given only for firm matches. Rows may omit the clone size; those that give it use once, few, many or a size class.

V	D	J	size	CDR3	DNA
TRBV6-5	TRBD2	TRBJ2-1	few	CASIIAGASYNEQFF	TGTGCCAGCATTATAGCGGGGGCCTCCTACAATGAGCAGTTCTTC
TRBV2	TRBD1	TRBJ1-5	.	CAISTAGQGSNQPQHF	TGTGCCATCTCGACCGCCGGACAGGGAAGCAATCAGCCCCAGCATTTT
TRBV5-5	.	TRBJ1-5	.	CASSLNTGNQPQHF	TGTGCCAGCAGCTTGAATACAGGGAATCAGCCCCAGCATTTT
TRBV5-4	.	TRBJ2-5	few	CASSFRSEETQYF	TGTGCCAGCAGCTTTCGGTCTGAAGAGACCCAGTACTTC
TRBV27	TRBD1	TRBJ2-1	.	CASSISGQAYNEQFF	TGTGCCAGCAGTATATCCGGACAGGCCTACAATGAGCAGTTCTTC
TRBV7-6	TRBD2	TRBJ2-1	many	CASSFTGTSGGHGEQFF	TGTGCCAGCAGTTTCACCGGGACTAGCGGGGGGCACGGTGAGCAGTTCTTC
TRBV27	.	TRBJ1-6	.	CASSSHSRDSPLHF	TGTGCCAGCAGTTCCCACAGTCGGGATTCACCCCTCCACTTT
TRBV6-2/TRBV6-3	.	TRBJ2-5	.	CASSHSGGRMETQYF	TGTGCCAGCAGCCATTCAGGGGGGAGAATGGAGACCCAGTACTTC
TRBV27	TRBD1	TRBJ1-4	.	CASSLRRTGWEEKLFF	TGTGCCAGCAGTTTACGGAGGACAGGGTGGGAAGAAAAACTGTTTTTT
TRBV2	TRBD1	TRBJ2-7	few	CASSLGTALGYEQYF	TGTGCCAGCAGTCTCGGGACAGCCCTGGGTTACGAGCAGTACTTC
TRBV7-9	.	TRBJ2-1	few	CASSLGRQDDYNEQFF	TGTGCCAGCAGCTTAGGGCGCCAGGATGACTACAATGAGCAGTTCTTC
TRBV7-6	.	TRBJ1-2	.	CASSPGGRTNYGYTF	TGTGCCAGCAGCCCCGGGGGGCGAACTAACTATGGCTACACCTTC
TRBV28	TRBD1	TRBJ2-1	few	CASRTGVWDHNEQFF	TGTGCCAGCAGAACAGGGGTCTGGGACCACAATGAGCAGTTCTTC
TRBV19	.	TRBJ2-1	.	CASSLFPYNEQFF	TGTGCCAGTAGCTTATTCCCCTACAATGAGCAGTTCTTC
TRBV14	TRBD1	TRBJ1-2	.	CASSSRSTGTGAPANYGYTF	TGTGCCAGCAGCTCCCGATCCACCGGGACAGGGGCCCCAGCTAACTATGGCTACACCTTC
TRBV15	TRBD1	TRBJ1-5	few	CATSRGSGTGVGNQPQHF	TGTGCCACCAGCAGAGGTTCCGGGACAGGGGTGGGGAATCAGCCCCAGCATTTT
TRBV6-5	TRBD2	TRBJ2-4	few	CASKRGAAKNIQYF	TGTGCCAGCAAGCGGGGGGCGGCCAAAAACATTCAGTACTTC
TRBV10-3	.	TRBJ2-7	few	CAISGLADSYEQYF	TGTGCCATCAGTGGGTTGGCAGACTCCTACGAGCAGTACTTC
TRBV6-5	TRBD1	TRBJ2-1	few	CASSGQVEQFF	TGTGCCAGCAGCGGACAGGTAGAGCAGTTCTTC
TRBV7-2	TRBD2	TRBJ2-7	many	CASSLGSGAYEQYF	TGTGCCAGCAGCTTAGGTAGCGGGGCTTACGAGCAGTACTTC
TRBV7-2	.	TRBJ1-4	many	CASSLGRVNEKLFF	TGTGCCAGCAGCTTAGGGCGGGTTAATGAAAAACTGTTTTTT
TRBV11-2	TRBD1	TRBJ1-4	few	CASSPLQGSSNEKLFF	TGTGCCAGCAGCCCCCTACAGGGGAGCTCAAATGAAAAACTGTTTTTT
TRBV7-6	.	TRBJ1-4	few	CATRGGGEEKLFF	TGTGCCACCAGAGGTGGGGGTGAGGAAAAACTGTTTTTT
TRBV12-3/TRBV12-4	.	TRBJ2-2	.	CASSFSKAGELFF	TGTGCCAGCAGTTTCTCAAAGGCGGGGGAGCTGTTTTTT
TRBV27	TRBD2	TRBJ2-1	few	CASSLPPGGYFEQFF	TGTGCCAGCAGTCTTCCTCCCGGGGGGTATTTTGAGCAGTTCTTC
TRBV7-9	.	TRBJ1-1	few	CASSLKGVAFF	TGTGCCAGCAGCTTAAAGGGTGTAGCTTTCTTT